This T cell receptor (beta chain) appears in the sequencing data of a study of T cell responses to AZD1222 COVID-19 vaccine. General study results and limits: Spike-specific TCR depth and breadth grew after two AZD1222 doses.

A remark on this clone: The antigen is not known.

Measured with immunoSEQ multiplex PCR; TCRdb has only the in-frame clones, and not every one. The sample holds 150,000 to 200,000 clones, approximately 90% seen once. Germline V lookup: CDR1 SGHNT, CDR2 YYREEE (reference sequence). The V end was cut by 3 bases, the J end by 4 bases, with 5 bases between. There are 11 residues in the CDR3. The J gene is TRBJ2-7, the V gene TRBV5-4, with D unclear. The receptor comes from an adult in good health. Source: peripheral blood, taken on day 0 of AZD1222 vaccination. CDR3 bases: TGTGCCAGCAGCTCTCAATACGAGCAGTACTTC. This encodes CASSSQYEQYF.